This is a list of T cell receptor beta chains from one sample in a study of blood T cells in healthy people across ages. MiXCR, run by TCRdb on the 5' RACE reads, gives a single entry per CDR3 protein. The table lists around 900,000 distinct CDR3 sequences, under 35% of them singletons, with approximately 15% in the top ten. The sequenced material came from blood. The receptor set was obtained from a woman older than 75 in good health. CDR3s include the opening cysteine and the closing phenylalanine or tryptophan. The D gene is left open where the match is weak. The size field is filled for only some rows; it gives once, few, many or a size class.

d_call,v_call,j_call,clone_size,cdr3_aa,cdr3_nt
.,TRBV7-2,TRBJ2-5,many,CASSLLETQYF,TGTGCCAGCAGCTTATTAGAGACCCAGTACTTC
.,TRBV5-4,TRBJ1-2,.,CASSLTWGNYGYTF,TGTGCCAGCAGCTTGACTTGGGGGAATTATGGCTACACCTTC
TRBD2,TRBV7-2,TRBJ2-1,many,CASSPTSGERHEQFF,TGTGCCAGCAGCCCCACTAGCGGGGAGAGGCATGAGCAGTTCTTC
.,TRBV12-3/TRBV12-4,TRBJ2-2,few,CASSLGGYTGELFF,TGTGCCAGCAGCTTGGGGGGCTACACCGGGGAGCTGTTTTTT
TRBD1,TRBV5-1,TRBJ1-2,many,CASSTGTGLRYYGYTF,TGCGCCAGCAGCACTGGGACAGGGTTGCGATACTATGGCTACACCTTC
.,TRBV7-6,TRBJ2-3,many,CASSVELPRRGSTDTQYF,TGTGCCAGCAGCGTAGAACTCCCTCGCCGGGGTAGCACAGATACGCAGTATTTT
.,TRBV5-1,TRBJ2-7,many,CASSLGRGLSYEQYF,TGCGCCAGCAGCTTGGGCCGGGGCCTCTCCTACGAGCAGTACTTC
.,TRBV11-2,TRBJ2-5,.,CASSHLILLQYF,TGTGCCAGCAGTCATCTCATTCTGCTCCAGTACTTC
.,TRBV20-1,TRBJ2-3,.,CSASTPMGWDTDTQYF,TGCAGTGCTAGTACCCCCATGGGGTGGGACACAGATACGCAGTATTTT
.,TRBV7-2,TRBJ2-3,many,CASSLGPVDTQYF,TGTGCCAGCAGCTTAGGGCCCGTAGATACGCAGTATTTT
TRBD1,TRBV6-5,TRBJ1-1,.,CASGRNRGSPTEAFF,TGTGCCAGCGGAAGGAACAGGGGGAGCCCCACTGAAGCTTTCTTT
TRBD1,TRBV7-9,TRBJ1-2,.,CASSPGQGHHGYTF,TGTGCCAGCAGCCCTGGACAGGGGCACCATGGCTACACCTTC
.,TRBV5-5,TRBJ1-1,many,CASSFRGRTNTEAFF,TGTGCCAGCAGCTTTCGTGGACGGACGAACACTGAAGCTTTCTTT
.,TRBV10-2,TRBJ1-2,many,CASIGGGYGYTF,TGCGCCAGCATAGGGGGAGGCTATGGCTACACCTTC
.,TRBV11-2,TRBJ1-1,few,CASSLLGREAFF,TGTGCCAGCAGCTTATTGGGACGGGAAGCTTTCTTT
.,TRBV7-2,TRBJ1-2,.,CASSSAGGGSNYGYTF,TGTGCCAGCTCCTCAGCGGGGGGAGGATCTAACTATGGCTACACCTTC
TRBD2,TRBV20-1,TRBJ2-3,once,CSARDGTGGPDTQYF,TGCAGTGCTAGAGATGGAACGGGAGGACCAGATACGCAGTATTTT
.,TRBV7-9,TRBJ1-2,.,CASSFRDTGRRYGYTF,TGTGCCAGCAGCTTCAGGGACACGGGTAGGCGCTATGGCTACACCTTC
TRBD2,TRBV15,TRBJ2-2,many,CATSRGRGANTGELFF,TGTGCCACCAGCAGAGGACGGGGGGCGAACACCGGGGAGCTGTTTTTT
.,TRBV9,TRBJ2-1,many,CASSVVLGNEQFF,TGTGCCAGCAGCGTAGTGTTGGGAAATGAGCAGTTCTTC
.,TRBV18,TRBJ2-3,.,CASSPGRVATDTQYF,TGTGCCAGCTCACCAGGCAGGGTGGCGACAGATACGCAGTATTTT
TRBD1,TRBV20-1,TRBJ2-4,once,CSALGQVGFQYF,TGCAGCGCCCTGGGACAGGTCGGCTTTCAGTACTTC
TRBD1,TRBV6-5,TRBJ1-5,few,CASSYSKRTGGINQPQHF,TGTGCCAGCAGTTACTCGAAACGGACAGGGGGCATCAATCAGCCCCAGCATTTT
TRBD1,TRBV6-5,TRBJ2-7,many,CASSSPGQGLYEQYF,TGTGCCAGCAGTTCACCGGGACAGGGCTTGTACGAGCAGTACTTC
.,TRBV20-1,TRBJ1-5,.,CSAHDPDSNQPQHF,TGCAGTGCTCACGACCCAGATAGCAATCAGCCCCAGCATTTT
TRBD2,TRBV12-3/TRBV12-4,TRBJ2-7,many,CASSRTSGGNSLSSYEQYF,TGTGCCAGCAGTCGGACTAGCGGGGGAAACTCTTTGAGCTCCTACGAGCAGTACTTC
TRBD2,TRBV9,TRBJ2-4,many,CASSAGTSGEQYF,TGTGCCAGCAGCGCCGGGACTAGCGGGGAACAGTACTTC
.,TRBV6-2/TRBV6-3,TRBJ1-2,many,CASSRNYGYTF,TGTGCCAGCAGTCGGAACTATGGCTACACCTTC
.,TRBV7-2,TRBJ2-6,many,CASSLGLPGANVLTF,TGTGCCAGCAGCTTAGGACTCCCTGGGGCCAACGTCCTGACTTTC
TRBD1,TRBV5-6,TRBJ2-2,.,CASSRFQGAGNTGELFF,TGTGCCAGCAGTCGGTTCCAGGGGGCGGGGAACACCGGGGAGCTGTTTTTT
.,TRBV6-2/TRBV6-3,TRBJ1-5,.,CASSYPTGSQPQHF,TGTGCCAGCAGTTACCCGACAGGTAGTCAGCCCCAGCATTTT
.,TRBV6-5,TRBJ2-1,.,CARSLRGNEQFF,TGTGCCCGCAGTCTCCGGGGCAATGAGCAGTTCTTC
.,TRBV2,TRBJ1-5,few,CASSENGTPNQPQHF,TGTGCCAGCAGTGAAAACGGTACACCAAATCAGCCCCAGCATTTT
TRBD2,TRBV7-2,TRBJ2-3,few,CASSFTSSGGAHKDTQYF,TGTGCCAGCAGCTTTACATCTAGCGGGGGGGCCCATAAAGATACGCAGTATTTT
.,TRBV24-1,TRBJ2-3,.,CATRDSTKDTQYF,TGTGCCACCAGGGATTCGACAAAGGATACGCAGTATTTT
.,TRBV6-6,TRBJ1-1,.,CASSYSQTLNTEAFF,TGTGCCAGCAGTTACTCCCAGACGTTGAACACTGAAGCTTTCTTT
TRBD2,TRBV6-6,TRBJ2-3,many,CASTPRGGLDTQYF,TGTGCCAGCACACCGCGGGGGGGCCTGGATACGCAGTATTTT
TRBD1,TRBV2,TRBJ1-2,once,CATKPRGLTYGYTF,TGTGCCACCAAACCCAGGGGGCTGACCTATGGCTACACCTTC
.,TRBV6-2/TRBV6-3,TRBJ1-1,few,CASSRRQLNTEAFF,TGTGCCAGCAGTCGGCGGCAACTGAACACTGAAGCTTTCTTT
TRBD1,TRBV4-1,TRBJ2-5,.,CASSQVGQDLSETQYF,TGCGCCAGCAGCCAGGTGGGACAGGATTTATCAGAGACCCAGTACTTC
TRBD1,TRBV12-3/TRBV12-4,TRBJ1-1,few,CASRRTGGGIQAFF,TGTGCCAGCAGAAGGACAGGGGGCGGCATCCAAGCTTTCTTT
.,TRBV2,TRBJ1-2,.,CASSGDSRDYGYTF,TGTGCCAGCAGCGGAGACTCCCGTGACTATGGCTACACCTTC
.,TRBV20-1,TRBJ2-3,many,CSDAVGADTQYF,TGCAGTGATGCGGTGGGGGCAGATACGCAGTATTTT
TRBD2,TRBV7-9,TRBJ2-5,.,CASSRGVGNEETQYF,TGTGCCAGCAGTCGGGGGGTAGGGAACGAAGAGACCCAGTACTTC
.,TRBV7-2,TRBJ1-4,few,CASSSRANEKLFF,TGTGCCAGCAGCTCCCGGGCCAATGAAAAACTGTTTTTT
TRBD1,TRBV20-1,TRBJ2-1,.,CSAYGQGAVRNEQFF,TGCAGTGCTTACGGACAGGGGGCGGTTAGGAATGAGCAGTTCTTC
.,TRBV20-1,TRBJ2-1,many,CSARDLGLAPHEQFF,TGCAGTGCTAGAGATCTGGGGCTAGCCCCGCATGAGCAGTTCTTC
.,TRBV12-3/TRBV12-4,TRBJ2-7,.,CASAPGVTYEQYF,TGTGCCAGCGCCCCGGGAGTCACCTACGAGCAGTACTTC
TRBD1,TRBV20-1,TRBJ2-3,.,CSVISKWGQGGTDTQYF,TGCAGTGTAATTTCAAAGTGGGGACAGGGGGGTACAGATACGCAGTATTTT
.,TRBV15,TRBJ2-5,.,CATSREKGGGNEQYF,TGTGCCACCAGCAGAGAAAAGGGAGGGGGCAATGAGCAGTACTTC
TRBD1,TRBV20-1,TRBJ1-2,few,CSATTGVGYTF,TGCAGTGCTACTACAGGGGTTGGCTACACCTTC
TRBD2,TRBV7-2,TRBJ2-3,many,CASSLALAASTDTQYF,TGTGCCAGCAGCTTAGCGCTAGCGGCTAGCACAGATACGCAGTATTTT
.,TRBV5-5,TRBJ2-3,many,CASSLSLGGHTIDTQYF,TGTGCCAGCAGCTTGTCCCTCGGGGGACACACTATAGATACGCAGTATTTT
.,TRBV19,TRBJ2-1,few,CASSIPGDHSYNEQFF,TGTGCCAGTAGTATCCCCGGGGACCACTCCTACAATGAGCAGTTCTTC
TRBD1,TRBV5-1,TRBJ2-5,.,CASSFQGAEETQYF,TGCGCCAGCAGCTTCCAGGGGGCGGAAGAGACCCAGTACTTC
TRBD1,TRBV4-1,TRBJ2-6,many,CASSQEVAGTGVGGANVLTF,TGCGCCAGCAGCCAAGAGGTAGCGGGGACAGGGGTAGGTGGGGCCAACGTCCTGACTTTC
TRBD1,TRBV20-1,TRBJ1-5,.,CSAIRGRGSNQPQHF,TGCAGTGCTATCAGGGGGCGCGGGAGCAATCAGCCCCAGCATTTT
TRBD1,TRBV20-1,TRBJ1-1,few,CSARVSTGGNTEAFF,TGCAGTGCTAGAGTTTCGACAGGGGGTAACACTGAAGCTTTCTTT
.,TRBV27,TRBJ1-2,.,CASSSQGVVNYGYTF,TGTGCCAGCAGTTCTCAAGGGGTAGTTAACTATGGCTACACCTTC
.,TRBV6-5,TRBJ1-6,.,CASGGRGPLHF,TGTGCCAGCGGGGGACGTGGACCCCTCCACTTT